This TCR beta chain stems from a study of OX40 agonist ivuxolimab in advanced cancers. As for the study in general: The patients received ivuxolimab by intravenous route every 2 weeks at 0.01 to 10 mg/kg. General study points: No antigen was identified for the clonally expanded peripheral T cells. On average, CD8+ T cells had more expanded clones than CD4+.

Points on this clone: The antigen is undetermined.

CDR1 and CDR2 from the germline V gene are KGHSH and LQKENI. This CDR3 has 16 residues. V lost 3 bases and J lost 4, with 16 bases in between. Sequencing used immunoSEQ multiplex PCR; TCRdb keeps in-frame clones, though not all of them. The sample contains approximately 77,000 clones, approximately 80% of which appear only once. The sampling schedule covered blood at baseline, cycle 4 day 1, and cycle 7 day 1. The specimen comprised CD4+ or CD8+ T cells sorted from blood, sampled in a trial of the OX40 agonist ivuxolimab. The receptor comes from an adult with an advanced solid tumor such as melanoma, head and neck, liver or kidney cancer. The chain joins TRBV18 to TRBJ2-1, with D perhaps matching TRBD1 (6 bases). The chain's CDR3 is CASSPVGQGLYNEQFF. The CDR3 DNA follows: TGTGCCAGCTCACCGGTAGGTCAGGGGTTATACAATGAGCAGTTCTTC. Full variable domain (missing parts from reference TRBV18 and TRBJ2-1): NAGVMQNPRHLVRRRGQEARLRCSPMKGHSHVYWYRQLPEEGLKFMVYLQKENIIDESGMPKERFSAEFPKEGPSILRIQQVVRGDSAAYFCASSPVGQGLYNEQFFGPGTRLTVL.